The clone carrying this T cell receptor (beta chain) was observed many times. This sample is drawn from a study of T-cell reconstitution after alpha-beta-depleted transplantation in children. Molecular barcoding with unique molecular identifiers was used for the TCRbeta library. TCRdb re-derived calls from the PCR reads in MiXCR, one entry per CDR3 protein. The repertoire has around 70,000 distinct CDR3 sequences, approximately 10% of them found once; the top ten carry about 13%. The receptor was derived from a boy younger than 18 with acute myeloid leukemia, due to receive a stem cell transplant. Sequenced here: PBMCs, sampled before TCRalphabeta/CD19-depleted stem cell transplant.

CDR3 nucleotide sequence: TGTGCCAGCAGCGAAAAACGGACAGCCTCCCTCGAGCAGTACTTC. The encoded protein is CASSEKRTASLEQYF. J is TRBJ2-7 and V is TRBV7-8; possible D gene TRBD1, 6 bases. The V end lost 5 bases, the J end lost 6 bases, and 20 bases lay between the germline ends. CDR3 length: 15 amino acids. CDR1 and CDR2 from the germline V gene are SGHVS and FQNEAQ.